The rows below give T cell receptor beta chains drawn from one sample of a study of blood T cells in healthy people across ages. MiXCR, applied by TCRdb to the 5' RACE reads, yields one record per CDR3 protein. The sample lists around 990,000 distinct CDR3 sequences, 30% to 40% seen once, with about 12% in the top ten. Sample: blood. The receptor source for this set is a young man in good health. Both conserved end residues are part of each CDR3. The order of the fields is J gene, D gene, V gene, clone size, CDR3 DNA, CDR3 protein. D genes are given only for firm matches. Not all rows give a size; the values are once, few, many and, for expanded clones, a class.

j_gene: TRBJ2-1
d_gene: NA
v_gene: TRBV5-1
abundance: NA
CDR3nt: TGCGCCAGCAGCTTACCTTCGGACCGAGAGCAGTTCTTC
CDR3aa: CASSLPSDREQFF

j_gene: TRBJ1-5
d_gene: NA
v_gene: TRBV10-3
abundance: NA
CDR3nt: TGTGCCATCAGCGCCACCTCAAATCAGCCCCAGCATTTT
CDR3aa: CAISATSNQPQHF

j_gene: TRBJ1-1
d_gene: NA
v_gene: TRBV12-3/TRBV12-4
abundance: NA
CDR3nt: TGTGCCAGCAGTTTAGACGAACACCCGAACACTGAAGCTTTCTTT
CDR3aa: CASSLDEHPNTEAFF

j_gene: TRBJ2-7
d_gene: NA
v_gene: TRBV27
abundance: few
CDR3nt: TGTGCCAGCAGTTTTGGGCAGGGGAGTCCGTACGAGCAGTACTTC
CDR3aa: CASSFGQGSPYEQYF

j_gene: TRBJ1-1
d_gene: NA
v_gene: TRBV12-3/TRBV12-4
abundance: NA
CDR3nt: TGTGCCAGCAGTTTCGGGATTCACACTGAAGCTTTCTTT
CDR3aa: CASSFGIHTEAFF

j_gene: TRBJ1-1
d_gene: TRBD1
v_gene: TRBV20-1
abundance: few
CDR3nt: TGCAGTGCTAGTCCCTTGGACAGGACTCTCCTGAACACTGAAGCTTTCTTT
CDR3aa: CSASPLDRTLLNTEAFF

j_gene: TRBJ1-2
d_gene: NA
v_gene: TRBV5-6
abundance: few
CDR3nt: TGTGCCAGCACCATATCGCGGAGAGATCCATCAAGGCGTGGCTACACCTTC
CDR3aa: CASTISRRDPSRRGYTF

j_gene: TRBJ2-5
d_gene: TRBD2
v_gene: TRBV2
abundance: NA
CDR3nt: TGTGCCAGCACCCCTGGGGTAGCGGGGGGTAATGAGCAGTACTTC
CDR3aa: CASTPGVAGGNEQYF

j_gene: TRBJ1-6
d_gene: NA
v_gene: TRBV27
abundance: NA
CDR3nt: TGTGCCAGCAGTCCCAATAGACGGTCACCCCTCCACTTT
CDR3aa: CASSPNRRSPLHF

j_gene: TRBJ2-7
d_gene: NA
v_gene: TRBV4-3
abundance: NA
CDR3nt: TGCGCCAGCAGCCAAGACATCTCCTACAATGAGCAGTACTTC
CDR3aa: CASSQDISYNEQYF

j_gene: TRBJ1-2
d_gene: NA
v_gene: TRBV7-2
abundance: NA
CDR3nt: TGTGCCAGCAGCCCTGATTGGGGGGGAGCTAACTATGGCTACACCTTC
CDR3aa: CASSPDWGGANYGYTF

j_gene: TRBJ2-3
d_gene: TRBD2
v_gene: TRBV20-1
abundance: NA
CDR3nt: TGCAGTGCGACTAGACTAGCGGGGGAGGATACGCAGTATTTT
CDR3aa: CSATRLAGEDTQYF

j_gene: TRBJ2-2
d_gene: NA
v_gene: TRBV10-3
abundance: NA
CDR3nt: TGTGCCATCAGTAACACCGGGGAGCTGTTTTTT
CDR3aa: CAISNTGELFF

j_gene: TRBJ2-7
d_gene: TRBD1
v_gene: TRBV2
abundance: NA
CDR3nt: TGTGCCAGCCGAGGGACAGGGTTCTACGAGCAGTACTTC
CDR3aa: CASRGTGFYEQYF

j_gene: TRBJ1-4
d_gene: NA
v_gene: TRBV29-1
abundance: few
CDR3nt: TGCAGCGTCGCCGACAGGATCACTAATGAAAAACTGTTTTTT
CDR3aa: CSVADRITNEKLFF

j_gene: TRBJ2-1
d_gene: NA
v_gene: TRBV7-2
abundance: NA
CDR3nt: TGTGCCAGCAGCTCAGGAAGGGTTAATGAGCAGTTCTTC
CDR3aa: CASSSGRVNEQFF

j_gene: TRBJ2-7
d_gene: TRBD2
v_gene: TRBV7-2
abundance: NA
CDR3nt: TGTGCCAGCAGCCCTCTAGCGGGGGACCGTTACGAGCAGTACTTC
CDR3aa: CASSPLAGDRYEQYF

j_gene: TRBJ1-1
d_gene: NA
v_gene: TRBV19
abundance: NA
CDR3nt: TGTGCCAGTAGCCCGGTTGGGGGGCGGATGTCGAACACTGAAGCTTTCTTT
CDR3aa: CASSPVGGRMSNTEAFF

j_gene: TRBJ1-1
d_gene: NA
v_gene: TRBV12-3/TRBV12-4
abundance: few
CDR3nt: TGTGCCAGCAGTTTAGACCGTGGCGCTTTCTTT
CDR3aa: CASSLDRGAFF

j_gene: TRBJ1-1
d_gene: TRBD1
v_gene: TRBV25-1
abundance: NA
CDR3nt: TGTGCCAGCACACCAGGGGGCGCGAAGACTGAAGCTTTCTTT
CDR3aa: CASTPGGAKTEAFF

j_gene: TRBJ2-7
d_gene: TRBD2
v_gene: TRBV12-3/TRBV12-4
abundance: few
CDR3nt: TGTGCCAGCAAACATTCGGGGAGGACTAGCTACGAGCAGTACTTC
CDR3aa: CASKHSGRTSYEQYF

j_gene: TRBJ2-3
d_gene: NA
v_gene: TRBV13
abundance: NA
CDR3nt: TGTGCCAGCAGCGACCGGGACCGCTTAAGCACAGATACGCAGTATTTT
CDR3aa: CASSDRDRLSTDTQYF

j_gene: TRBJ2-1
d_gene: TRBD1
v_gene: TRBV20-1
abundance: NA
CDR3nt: TGCAGTGCTAGGGGGGACAGAAGAGCCTACAATGAGCAGTTCTTC
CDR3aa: CSARGDRRAYNEQFF

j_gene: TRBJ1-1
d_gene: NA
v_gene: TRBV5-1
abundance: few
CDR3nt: TGCGCCAGCAGCTTGATGGGGGTGGGCACTGAAGCTTTCTTT
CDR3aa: CASSLMGVGTEAFF

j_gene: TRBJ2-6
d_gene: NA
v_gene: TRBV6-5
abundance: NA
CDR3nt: TGTGCCAGCTCTCGGGGGAGCTCTGGGGCCAACGTCCTGACTTTC
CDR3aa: CASSRGSSGANVLTF

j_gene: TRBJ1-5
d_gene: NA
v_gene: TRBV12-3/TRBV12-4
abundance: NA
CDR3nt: TGTGCCAGCGGTGGGGGGGGGTACGAGCCCCAGCATTTT
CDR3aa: CASGGGGYEPQHF

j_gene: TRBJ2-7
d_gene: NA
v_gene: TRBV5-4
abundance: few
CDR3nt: TGTGCCAGCAGCATGGACGGAGTAACCTACGAGCAGTACTTC
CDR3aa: CASSMDGVTYEQYF

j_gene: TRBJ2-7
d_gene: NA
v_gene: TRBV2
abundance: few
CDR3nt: TGTGCCAGCAGTGCGGGCCGGGACCCCTTCTCCTACGAGCAGTACTTC
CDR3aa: CASSAGRDPFSYEQYF

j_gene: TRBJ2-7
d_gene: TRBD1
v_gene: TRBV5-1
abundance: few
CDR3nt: TGCGCCAGCAGCTTGTCCAGGGGGATGGACGAGCAGTACTTC
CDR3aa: CASSLSRGMDEQYF

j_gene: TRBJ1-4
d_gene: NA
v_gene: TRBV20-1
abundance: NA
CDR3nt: TGCAGTGCCCACCGGACGGCTAATGAAAAACTGTTTTTT
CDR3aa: CSAHRTANEKLFF

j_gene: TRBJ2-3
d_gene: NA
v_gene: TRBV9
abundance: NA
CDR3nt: TGTGCCAGCAGCGTAGGGGGATACCCTAGCACAGATACGCAGTATTTT
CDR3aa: CASSVGGYPSTDTQYF

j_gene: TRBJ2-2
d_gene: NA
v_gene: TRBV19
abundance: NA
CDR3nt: TGTGCCAGTAGAAACCGTGACAGGCGGCTGGCACCCGGGGAGCTGTTTTTT
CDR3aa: CASRNRDRRLAPGELFF

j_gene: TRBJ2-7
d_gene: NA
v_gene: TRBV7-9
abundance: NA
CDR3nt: TGTGCCAGCAGCCCAGGGACCGAGCAGTACTTC
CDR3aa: CASSPGTEQYF

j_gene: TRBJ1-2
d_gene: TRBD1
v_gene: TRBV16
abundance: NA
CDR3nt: TGTGCCAGCAGCCAATTTACAGGGGTTGGCTACACCTTC
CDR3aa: CASSQFTGVGYTF

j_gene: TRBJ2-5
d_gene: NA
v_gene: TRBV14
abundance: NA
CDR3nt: TGTGCCAGCAGCTCCCGGGTTCCCGAGGCGTATAATGAGCAGTACTTC
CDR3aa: CASSSRVPEAYNEQYF

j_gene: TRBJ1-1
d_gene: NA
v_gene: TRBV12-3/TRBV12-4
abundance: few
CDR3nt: TGTGCCAGCAGCCATGGGGGGAACACTGAAGCTTTCTTT
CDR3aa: CASSHGGNTEAFF

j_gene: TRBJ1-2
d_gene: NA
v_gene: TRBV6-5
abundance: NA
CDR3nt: TGTGCCAGCAGTTACGGATCAGGTTTCCGGAGAGGCTACACCTTC
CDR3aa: CASSYGSGFRRGYTF

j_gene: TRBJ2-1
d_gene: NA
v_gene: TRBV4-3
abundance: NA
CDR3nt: TGCGCCAGCAGCCAAGATCCCCCAGGCCTCTCCTACAATGAGCAGTTCTTC
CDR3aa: CASSQDPPGLSYNEQFF

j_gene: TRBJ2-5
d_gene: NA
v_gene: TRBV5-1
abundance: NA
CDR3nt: TGCGCCAGCAGCACTAGCCGGCGAGAGACCCAGTACTTC
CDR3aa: CASSTSRRETQYF

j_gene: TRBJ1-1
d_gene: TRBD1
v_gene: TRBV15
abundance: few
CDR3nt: TGTGCCACCCAAGGACAGGGAGACACTGAAGCTTTCTTT
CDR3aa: CATQGQGDTEAFF

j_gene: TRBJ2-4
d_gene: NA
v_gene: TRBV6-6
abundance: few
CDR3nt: TGTGCCAGCAGTCCAACTGGGCACGGAAACATTCAGTACTTC
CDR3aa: CASSPTGHGNIQYF

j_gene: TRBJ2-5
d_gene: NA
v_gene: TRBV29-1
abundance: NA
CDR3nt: TGCAGCGTGGATGGTGTACAAGAGACCCAGTACTTC
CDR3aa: CSVDGVQETQYF

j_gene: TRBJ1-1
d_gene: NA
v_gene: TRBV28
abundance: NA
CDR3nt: TGTGCCAGCGAAAGGGGGAGCGCTGAAGCTTTCTTT
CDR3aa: CASERGSAEAFF

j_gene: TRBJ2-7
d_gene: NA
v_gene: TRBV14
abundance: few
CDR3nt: TGTGCCAGCAGCCAAGATTACCAGGGACGGCAGTACTTC
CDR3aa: CASSQDYQGRQYF

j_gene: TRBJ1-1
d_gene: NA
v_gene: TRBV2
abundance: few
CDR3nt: TGTGCCAGCAGTGCTGGGCAGACATACACTGAAGCTTTCTTT
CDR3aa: CASSAGQTYTEAFF

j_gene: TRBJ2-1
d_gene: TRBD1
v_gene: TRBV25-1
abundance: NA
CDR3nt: TGTGCCAGCAGATGGACAGGGGGAATCCATGAGCAGTTCTTC
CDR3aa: CASRWTGGIHEQFF

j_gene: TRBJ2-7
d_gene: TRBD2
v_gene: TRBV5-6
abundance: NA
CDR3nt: TGTGCCAGCAGCTTGCGAACTAGCGGGGTCAGTGAGCAGTACTTC
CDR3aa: CASSLRTSGVSEQYF

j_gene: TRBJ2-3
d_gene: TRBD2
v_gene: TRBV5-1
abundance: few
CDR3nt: TGCGCCAGCAGCTTGCGTTTAGCGGGGGGCCCTAGCACAGATACGCAGTATTTT
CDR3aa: CASSLRLAGGPSTDTQYF

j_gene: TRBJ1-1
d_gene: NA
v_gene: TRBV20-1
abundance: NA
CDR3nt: TGCAGTGCTAGGACGGATCCCATCACTGAAGCTTTCTTT
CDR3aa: CSARTDPITEAFF

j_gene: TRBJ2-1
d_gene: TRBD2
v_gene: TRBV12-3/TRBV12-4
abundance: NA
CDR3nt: TGTGCCAGCAGCTTTACTAGCGCGAATGAGCAGTTCTTC
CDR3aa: CASSFTSANEQFF

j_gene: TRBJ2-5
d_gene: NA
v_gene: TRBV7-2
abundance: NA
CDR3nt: TGTGCCAGCAGCTTGGGTTATAGACGGGGGGAGACCCAGTACTTC
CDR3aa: CASSLGYRRGETQYF

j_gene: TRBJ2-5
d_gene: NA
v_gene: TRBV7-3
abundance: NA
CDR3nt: TGTGCCAGCAGCTTAATGGGGGACTGCCAAGAGACCCAGTACTTC
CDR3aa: CASSLMGDCQETQYF